A single T cell receptor beta chain is shown here with its context. Its cognate antigen has yet to be identified. No quality values exist for individual bases; no much larger clone is one base distant. These data originate in a study of human T cells and chemical hapten exposure (dated by TCRdb to the early 2020s). Broadly, across the study: For sensitization, 2% DPC in acetone was applied to a 2 cm by 2 cm area of upper inner arm skin. For TCR sequencing, blood came from about 29 alopecia patients at anywhere from one to four time points (pre-sensitization, 2, 6 and 24 weeks). Libraries were pooled for sequencing, and per-sample TCR yields varied mainly because of small differences in library volumes within the pool. The study tracked peripheral blood TCR repertoire changes in vivo during primary and secondary sensitization to the hapten diphenylcyclopropenone (DPC) in alopecia patients. Patch tests used Finn chambers with 0.01% DPC on the upper back, scored after 6 days by International Contact Dermatitis Research Group standards. Patient blood was sampled pre-sensitization (week 0) and at 2, 6 and about 24 weeks after DPC sensitization. Most of the patients in the cohort were female, and the cohort covered alopecia areata with under or over 50% scalp involvement, alopecia totalis and alopecia universalis. Weekly therapeutic DPC doses were additionally applied to the scalp of patients throughout the roughly 23-week study period.

Library method: RACE. Instrument used: NextSeq 500. During library preparation, unique molecular identifiers were attached to individual cDNA molecules so that TCRs could be counted in a quantitative, reproducible way. Each blood RNA sample was used to sequence both TCR alpha and TCR beta chains. The study's processing was this. The median number of TCRs per sample was 90,000 to 100,000, ranging from about 23,224 to 750,000. V, J and CDR3 annotation of the TCR reads was performed with the Decombinator software suite. To make PS versus PT1 abundance plots, every sample was subsampled to the same number of TCRs (28,000). TCRs were defined as expanded if absent before sensitization and observed at least eight times at the 2-week time point. The raw public data were reprocessed by TCRdb itself: fastp quality trimming at Q25, MiXCR clonotype calling, in-frame beta chains only. For every CDR3 protein sequence, its rows merge into one entry that carries the most common genes and DNA. TCRdb's processing, not the authors' own work, is the source of the V and J calls. The sample data list about 190,000 distinct CDR3 sequences, and 24% of these were observed just once. The ten largest clones add up to about 2.3% of the sample.

Overall results and qualifications from the work: After repeated subsampling, the strength of the expansion versus patch-test correlation and the threshold at which it became significant changed. Expanded TCRs formed significantly more large CDR3 similarity clusters than pre-sensitization or healthy control sets, consistent with antigen-driven responses. No change with DPC sensitization was found in the number of TCRs above 1 in 1000 frequency, and no evidence of global repertoire structure alterations was found. The number of PT1 expanded TCRs positively correlated with patch test score, significant at thresholds 8, 16 and 32 but not 4. Because every patient had alopecia, a presumed autoimmune disease, the patients' immune response might differ from that of healthy individuals.

The germline V and J ends show losses of 5 bases and 2 bases respectively, and no gene match explains 10 bases of the junction. The CDR3, cysteine through phenylalanine, is 19 amino acids long. The retained sequence is limited to the CDR3, 57 bases, with the frame set at the first base. CDR1 and CDR2 (SEHNR, FQNEAQ) derive from the germline V gene (reference sequence). What the time point label conveys for this sample: patch test 3, about 24 weeks after DPC sensitization. Taken with the paper, the label for treatment or condition translates to: therapeutic diphenylcyclopropenone sensitization with weekly scalp DPC. At each patch-test visit, blood was drawn before the patch test was applied. To be eligible, patients had to be aged 18 to 70, diagnosed with alopecia and judged suitable for DPC therapy, while pregnant patients were excluded. Total RNA was extracted from unfractionated whole blood collected in Tempus Blood RNA tubes.

The chain is made from TRBV7-9 and TRBJ2-1, with 15 middle bases fitting TRBD2. The clonotype was recovered from a woman in her thirties or forties with alopecia areata. Some clones in this sample may be carry-over from other donors' samples. The source material was whole blood, sampled in connection with sensitization to the hapten diphenylcyclopropenone (DPC). The sequenced DNA: TGTGCCAGCAGCCCCCAGAGGACTAGCGGGAGGGCCGCCTACAATGAGCAGTTCTTC. Its protein is CASSPQRTSGRAAYNEQFF.